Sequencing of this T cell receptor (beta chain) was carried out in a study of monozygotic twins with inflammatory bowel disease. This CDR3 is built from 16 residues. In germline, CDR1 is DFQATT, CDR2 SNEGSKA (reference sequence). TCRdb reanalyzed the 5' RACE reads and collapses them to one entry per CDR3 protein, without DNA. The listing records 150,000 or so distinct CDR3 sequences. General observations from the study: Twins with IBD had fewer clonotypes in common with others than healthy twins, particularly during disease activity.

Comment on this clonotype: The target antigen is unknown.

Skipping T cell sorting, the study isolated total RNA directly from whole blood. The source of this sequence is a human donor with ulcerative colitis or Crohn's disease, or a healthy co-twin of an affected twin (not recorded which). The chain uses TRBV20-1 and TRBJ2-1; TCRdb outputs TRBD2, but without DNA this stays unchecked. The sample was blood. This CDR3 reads CSASWRGKLRYNEQFF.